A single sample is the source of the 20 T cell receptor beta chains below, sequenced in a study of T cells after yellow fever vaccination. TCRdb processed the 5' RACE reads anew with MiXCR; each CDR3 protein has one entry. The sample includes more than 65,000 distinct CDR3 sequences, about 7.2% seen only once; the top ten take around 30%. Sequenced here: CD8+ T cells sorted from PBMCs, sampled approximately 11 days after the first yellow fever vaccination. Receptors were obtained from a man aged 18 to 30 who received the YFV17D yellow fever vaccine.

As to this clonotype: Being one base from a much bigger clone, this may be a read error. The chain employs TRBV29-1 and TRBJ2-3; no clear D gene. The CDR3 is 13 amino acids. Deletions cut 4 bases from V and 2 bases from J, with 10 bases between. Germline assignment: CDR1 SQVTM and CDR2 ANQGSEA. The CDR3 bases are TGCAGCGTTGTGCAAGTCCTCACAGATACGCAGTATTTT. Encoded protein: CSVVQVLTDTQYF.

The chain links TRBV4-3 to TRBJ2-5; a weak D match, TRBD2 (6 bases). Germline assignment: CDR1 LGHNA and CDR2 YSLEER. CDR3 length: 15 residues. Trimming took off 0 bases at V and 5 bases at J, with 13 bases between the two ends. Here the CDR3 reads CASSQDQTRAETQYF. DNA of the CDR3: TGCGCCAGCAGCCAAGACCAGACTAGGGCGGAGACCCAGTACTTC.

This clonotype occurred many times. This chain joins TRBV10-3 and TRBJ2-1; D unclear. This CDR3 spans 15 amino acids. CDR1 and CDR2 from the germline V gene are ENHRY and SYGVKD. Trimming removed 4 bases from V and 4 bases from J, with 14 bases in between. The DNA of the CDR3 is TGTGCCATCAGTGGTGAGGCCCGAGGATACAATGAGCAGTTCTTC. This translates into CAISGEARGYNEQFF.

The chain joins TRBV12-3 or TRBV12-4 to TRBJ2-7; D may be TRBD1 (6 bases). The CDR3 runs to 14 residues. V shed 0 bases and J shed 3 bases, with 9 bases lying between them. Here the CDR3 reads CASSLAQGYYEQYF. The CDR3 bases are TGTGCCAGCAGTTTAGCACAGGGATACTACGAGCAGTACTTC.

This clonotype has at least ten counts. The chain recombines TRBV29-1 with TRBJ2-2; the match to TRBD2 covers 13 bases. Trimming cost V 5 bases and J 5 bases; bases outside gene matches: 5. Germline CDR1 SQVTM, CDR2 ANQGSEA. The CDR3 runs to 15 residues. The CDR3 coding sequence is TGCAGCGTTTTACTAGCGGGGGGGCTTACCGGGGAGCTGTTTTTT. Protein sequence: CSVLLAGGLTGELFF.

This clonotype has only a few counts. The rearrangement uses TRBV4-1 and TRBJ2-6, with 7 positions matching TRBD1. Germline V gene sequence: CDR1 MGHRA, CDR2 YSYEKL. Trimming took 5 bases from V and 2 from J; bases not matched to a gene: 6. This CDR3 has 16 amino acids. The CDR3: CASSSRTGAGANVLTF. CDR3 nucleotide sequence: TGCGCCAGCAGCTCTAGGACAGGCGCTGGGGCCAACGTCCTGACTTTC.

This clonotype was observed at least ten times. The genes are TRBV4-1 and TRBJ2-5, with 7 positions matching TRBD1. The germline V gene has CDR1 MGHRA and CDR2 YSYEKL. The CDR3 has 13 residues. V lost 4 bases and J lost 2; bases outside the gene matches: 1. CDR3 DNA sequence: TGCGCCAGCAGCCGGACAGGACAAGAGACCCAGTACTTC. Translation gives CASSRTGQETQYF.

This clonotype was seen repeatedly, ten times or more. The J gene is TRBJ2-3, the V gene TRBV5-1; D is ambiguous. The V gene's germline CDR1 is SGHRS and CDR2 YFSETQ. The CDR3 consists of 15 residues. Deletions cut 0 bases from V and 4 bases from J, with 12 bases between. CDR3 amino acids: CASSLEIGVSDTQYF. The CDR3 region has the DNA TGCGCCAGCAGCTTGGAAATTGGGGTTTCAGATACGCAGTATTTT.

V is TRBV4-1 and J is TRBJ1-1, with unresolved D. The CDR3 consists of 14 residues. V was clipped by 1 base and J by 4 bases, with 10 bases between them. Looked up from germline, CDR1 is MGHRA and CDR2 is YSYEKL. In DNA form, the CDR3 reads TGCGCCAGCAGCCAAGGGGCGGCGGGCACTGAAGCTTTCTTT. Translated: CASSQGAAGTEAFF.

This clonotype was observed a few times. This chain joins TRBV5-4 and TRBJ2-6, with a tentative D call TRBD2 (6 bases). V was pared by 4 bases and J by 2 bases, with 10 bases between. Germline V CDR1 and CDR2: SGHNT, YYREEE (reference sequence). The CDR3 covers 15 residues. CDR3 loop: CASSLWGAGANVLTF. The CDR3 coding sequence is TGTGCCAGCAGCCTTTGGGGGGCTGGGGCCAACGTCCTGACTTTC.

This clonotype has at least ten counts. The chain uses TRBV20-1 and TRBJ1-1; 9 bases line up with TRBD1. CDR1 and CDR2 from the germline V gene are DFQATT and SNEGSKA (reference sequence). V gave up 5 bases and J gave up 6 bases; unmatched junction bases: 7. This CDR3 is 13 amino acids long. The CDR3 DNA sequence: TGCAGTGCTGTGGGACAGGGTGCCGCTGAAGCTTTCTTT. Its translation: CSAVGQGAAEAFF.

The sample holds a few counts of this clonotype. The V gene is TRBV19, the J gene TRBJ1-4; D is undetermined. The CDR3 consists of 17 residues. Per the germline V gene, CDR1 is LNHDA and CDR2 is SQIVND (reference sequence). The germline V and J ends were trimmed by 2 bases and 2 bases, with 15 bases remaining between them. The CDR3 spells CASSIHARWSTNEKLFF. CDR3 DNA: TGTGCCAGTAGTATACACGCGCGGTGGTCTACTAATGAAAAACTGTTTTTT.

In this sample, this clonotype turned up many times. This chain's CDR3 is CASGKDRVNEQFF. The CDR3 DNA sequence: TGTGCCAGCGGGAAGGACAGGGTCAATGAGCAGTTCTTC. The genes are TRBV27 and TRBJ2-1; TRBD1 agrees at 8 bases. V lost 8 bases, J lost 6 bases, and 6 bases stayed unmatched. There are 13 residues in the CDR3. Germline CDR1 reads MNHEY; CDR2 reads SMNVEV (reference sequence).

This clonotype was detected many times. The chain couples TRBV14 to TRBJ2-7, with TRBD1 identical over 7 bases. The CDR3 is 16 amino acids. Germline CDR1 reads SGHDN; CDR2 reads FVKESK. The ends lost 3 bases at V and 2 bases at J; junction bases unmatched: 10. The CDR3 nucleotides read TGTGCCAGCAGCCACATAACAGGGGATCGGGCCTACGAGCAGTACTTC. As protein: CASSHITGDRAYEQYF.

V gene TRBV12-5 combines with J gene TRBJ2-5; TRBD1 aligns across 9 bases. V was clipped by 4 bases and J by 5 bases; unmatched bases: 8. There are 15 residues in the CDR3. The V gene's germline CDR1 is LGHNT and CDR2 FRNRAP. The CDR3 nucleotides read TGTGCTAGTGGTTGGGCAACAGGGGGCCGGGAGACCCAGTACTTC. Protein: CASGWATGGRETQYF.

This clonotype occurred a few times. The rearrangement links TRBV19 to TRBJ2-1; 10 nucleotides agree with TRBD2. Germline CDR1 and CDR2: LNHDA and SQIVND (reference sequence). The length of the CDR3 is 15 residues. V trimming: 7 bases; J trimming: 6 bases; junction bases outside the gene matches: 9. The CDR3 DNA reads TGTGCCAGTACGTGGAGCGGGGGGGTGGGCAATGAGCAGTTCTTC. It yields the protein CASTWSGGVGNEQFF. Full variable domain (missing parts from reference TRBV19 and TRBJ2-1): DGGITQSPKYLFRKEGQNVTLSCEQNLNHDAMYWYRQDPGQGLRLIYYSQIVNDFQKGDIAEGYSVSREKKESFPLTVTSAQKNPTAFYLCASTWSGGVGNEQFFGPGTRLTVL.

The gene calls are TRBV5-1 and TRBJ1-1, with TRBD1 matching over 7 bases. This CDR3 has 15 amino acids. CDR1 is SGHRS and CDR2 is YFSETQ in the germline V gene. V shed 4 bases, J shed 1 base, and the junction held 7 bases outside the gene matches. The CDR3 nucleotides are TGCGCCAGCAGCCGGCCACAGGGGAGGAACACTGAAGCTTTCTTT. The encoded protein is CASSRPQGRNTEAFF.

Concerning this clonotype: Just one base apart from a much larger clone, this may be a read error. The V gene is TRBV4-2, the J gene TRBJ2-3; 9 positions match TRBD2. The CDR3 consists of 17 residues. CDR1 is LGHNA and CDR2 is YNFKEQ in the germline V gene. The CDR3 loop reads CASCQDRAGGYTDTQYF. CDR3 in DNA: TGTGCCAGCTGCCAAGATCGTGCGGGGGGGTACACAGATACGCAGTATTTT.

There are many counts of this clonotype. The CDR3 bases are TGCGCCAGCAGCCAAGCCGCCCCTGGTCGACCTAACACTGAAGCTTTCTTT. This encodes CASSQAAPGRPNTEAFF. This chain joins TRBV4-1 and TRBJ1-1; D ambiguous. The CDR3 is 17 residues long. With 1 base removed from V and 2 bases from J, the gap between germline ends came to 17 bases. Germline loops: CDR1 MGHRA, CDR2 YSYEKL.

This clonotype was recorded at least ten times. The chain recombines TRBV5-1 with TRBJ2-7; no definite D call. CDR3 size: 15 residues. Germline assignment: CDR1 SGHRS and CDR2 YFSETQ. Trimming shortened V by 0 bases and J by 2 bases, and 12 bases separated the two germline ends. CDR3 nucleotides: TGCGCCAGCAGCTTGGCCGCGACGAATGCCTACGAGCAGTACTTC. It yields the protein CASSLAATNAYEQYF.